This T cell receptor beta chain was observed in a study of shared clonotypes between healthy human individuals. The split of CD4+ cells yielded CD45RA+ naive and CD45RA-negative memory subsets. On sorted subsets, replicate PCRs used roughly 220 ng DNA, or some 27,000 T cell genomes. Some clones are missing from TCRdb's copy, which holds only in-frame ones; the method was immunoSEQ multiplex PCR. The sample shows about 680,000 clones, around 72% of them seen only once. Turning to this clone: Other DNA sequences of this sample code for an identical CDR3.

From germline, CDR1 is SGHRS and CDR2 YFSETQ. V lost 7 bases to trimming and J lost 4 bases; unmatched junction nucleotides: 2. The CDR3 covers 14 residues. The chain couples TRBV5-1 to TRBJ2-1, with 13 positions matching TRBD2. This TCR was sampled from a woman younger than 45 in good health. What was sequenced was memory CD4+ T cells sorted from blood. Subset indicated: CD45RA-negative fraction. CDR3 protein: CASRTSGGYNEQFF. In nucleotides, the CDR3 is TGCGCCAGCCGGACTAGCGGGGGATACAATGAGCAGTTCTTC.